Following are 6 T cell receptor beta chains from one sample sequenced in a study of T cell responses to AZD1222 COVID-19 vaccine. Profiling relied on immunoSEQ multiplex PCR, and the TCRdb table lists in-frame clones only, not all of them. This table holds approximately 150,000 clones, roughly 92% found once. Source: peripheral blood, taken 28 days after the second AZD1222 dose. Every receptor here comes from an adult who received the AZD1222 COVID-19 vaccine.

This clone was seen once. The rearrangement links TRBV7-9 to TRBJ2-7; TRBD2 is a possible D gene (5 bases). The V gene lost 8 bases and the J gene lost 2 bases, with 13 bases spanning the gap. The V gene's germline CDR1 is SEHNR and CDR2 FQNEAQ (reference sequence). CDR3 size: 13 residues. The CDR3 coding sequence is TGTGCCAGCGGCGAGCGGAACGCCTACGAGCAGTACTTC. Translating gives CASGERNAYEQYF.

Here the CDR3 reads CASSPVGHTNYGYTF. As DNA, the CDR3 is TGTGCCAGCAGCCCCGTGGGACATACTAACTATGGCTACACCTTC. The chain uses TRBV11-1 and TRBJ1-2, with D possibly being TRBD1 (6 bases). Germline CDR1 reads SGHAT; CDR2 reads FQDESV (reference sequence). The CDR3 extends over 15 amino acids. The V gene lost 5 bases and the J gene lost 0 bases, with 13 bases spanning the gap.

The chain uses TRBV7-9 and TRBJ2-2, with 8 bases that match TRBD2. After removal of 5 bases from V and 2 bases from J, the junction contained 7 bases not matched to a gene. The germline CDR1 and CDR2 sequences are SEHNR and FQNEAQ (reference sequence). This CDR3 has 16 amino acids. CDR3 sequence reads: CASSPRLAGNTGELFF. The CDR3 bases are TGTGCCAGCAGCCCCCGGCTAGCGGGCAACACCGGGGAGCTGTTTTTT.

This clone appeared a single time. V and J are TRBV10-2 and TRBJ1-2; no firm D call. Germline assignment: CDR1 WSHSY and CDR2 SAAADI. Trimming took off 0 bases at V and 0 bases at J, with 14 bases between the two ends. The CDR3 loop spans 17 amino acids. CDR3 sequence reads: CASSESGWERANYGYTF. CDR3 nucleotide sequence: TGCGCCAGCAGTGAGTCGGGCTGGGAAAGGGCTAACTATGGCTACACCTTC.

The chain has TRBV18 and TRBJ2-7; 10 bases agree with TRBD2. V lost 6 bases, J lost 0 bases, and 8 bases stayed unmatched. The CDR3 is made up of 16 amino acids. The germline gives CDR1 KGHSH, CDR2 LQKENI. The CDR3 spells CASSGGAGGRSYEQYF. Written as DNA, the CDR3 is TGTGCCAGCTCTGGGGGAGCGGGAGGGCGCTCCTACGAGCAGTACTTC.

V gene TRBV2 combines with J gene TRBJ1-3; perhaps TRBD1 as D (6 bases). The germline V gene encodes CDR1 SNHLY and CDR2 FYNNEI. The CDR3 has 15 amino acids. V was trimmed by 1 base and J by 2 bases, leaving 9 bases between them. The CDR3 nucleotides are TGTGCCAGCAGTGAAGGGAACAGGGCTGGAAACACCATATATTTT. Translated, it gives CASSEGNRAGNTIYF.